The 14 T cell receptor beta chains in this list originate from one sample, sequenced in a study of shared clonotypes between healthy human individuals. The table came from immunoSEQ multiplex PCR; TCRdb's copy has only in-frame clones and leaves some out. The sample shows roughly 2,500,000 clones, over 85% of them seen only once. What was sequenced was naive CD4+ T cells from PBMCs. Subset reported: CD45RA+ positively selected. These TCRs come from a man between 18 and 29 years old in good health. Some clones in this sample may be carry-over from other donors' samples.

V and J are TRBV6-1 and TRBJ2-6; 9 bases map to TRBD1. Unmatched junction bases numbered 6, after V lost 4 bases and J lost 2 bases. Germline V CDR1 and CDR2: MNHNS, SASEGT. There are 17 residues in the CDR3. CDR3 loop: CASSVRTGVAGANVLTF. CDR3 in DNA: TGTGCCAGCAGTGTGAGGACAGGGGTAGCTGGGGCCAACGTCCTGACTTTC.

The chain is built from TRBV30 and TRBJ2-2; tentative D call: TRBD2 (7 bases). Germline lookup yields CDR1 GTSNPN and CDR2 SVGIG (reference sequence). Between the trimmed V and J ends, which lost 6 bases and 3 bases, there was a span of 17 bases. The CDR3 covers 15 residues. The CDR3 DNA reads as TGTGCCTGTGGGGGGGCCGCCAGCTACACCGGGGAGCTGTTTTTT. Protein: CACGGAASYTGELFF.

About this clone: Other DNA sequences from this sample encode an identical CDR3 as well. The chain is built from TRBV29-1 and TRBJ1-2; 8 nucleotides match TRBD1. The V gene end was trimmed by 3 bases and the J gene end by 8 bases; junction bases not matched to a gene: 8. The germline gives CDR1 SQVTM, CDR2 ANQGSEA. This CDR3 contains 13 residues. The CDR3 is CSVERQGARGYTF. The DNA of the CDR3 is TGCAGCGTTGAGAGGCAGGGGGCGCGAGGCTACACCTTC. Full variable domain (outside the CDR3, taken from reference TRBV29-1 and TRBJ1-2): SAVISQKPSRDICQRGTSLTIQCQVDSQVTMMFWYRQQPGQSLTLIATANQGSEATYESGFVIDKFPISRPNLTFSTLTVSNMSPEDSSIYLCSVERQGARGYTFGSGTRLTVV.

V usage is TRBV10-2 and J usage is TRBJ2-5, with TRBD2 matching 7 bases. The germline gives CDR1 WSHSY, CDR2 SAAADI. The CDR3 is 13 residues long. The CDR3 bases are TGCGCTAGCGGGCGGAGCTCCCGGGAGACCCAGTACTTC. It specifies CASGRSSRETQYF.

The chain has TRBV6-1 and TRBJ1-5; 12 bases line up with TRBD1. Germline V gives CDR1 MNHNS, CDR2 SASEGT. The CDR3 runs to 15 residues. Losses at the gene ends were 5 bases for V and 11 bases for J; bases not matched to a gene: 10. In DNA form, the CDR3 reads TGTGCCAGCAGTTCCCGGGGACAGGGGGCCTTGACCCAGCATTTT. Its translation: CASSSRGQGALTQHF.

The chain is built from TRBV6-5 and TRBJ1-5; D is perhaps TRBD1 (6 bases). The V gene lost 0 bases and the J gene lost 3 bases, with 9 bases spanning the gap. The CDR3 runs 15 residues. The germline CDR1 and CDR2 sequences are MNHEY and SVGAGI. The CDR3 DNA sequence: TGTGCCAGCAGTTACTCCGGGGACAACAATCAGCCCCAGCATTTT. Protein: CASSYSGDNNQPQHF.

This rearrangement joins TRBV30 to TRBJ1-3, with D possibly being TRBD1 (6 bases). Trimming took 8 bases from V and 0 from J, leaving 17 bases between them. This CDR3 comprises 15 residues. Germline-derived CDR1 and CDR2 are GTSNPN and SVGIG (reference sequence). This chain's CDR3 is CAGLWGPHSGNTIYF. Written as DNA, the CDR3 is TGTGCCGGGCTCTGGGGGCCGCACTCTGGAAACACCATATATTTT.

The genes are TRBV11-2 and TRBJ2-5; 8 nucleotides match TRBD2. Germline V lookup: CDR1 SGHAT, CDR2 FQNNGV. The CDR3 is made up of 15 amino acids. The V gene end was trimmed by 5 bases and the J gene end by 4 bases; junction bases not matched to a gene: 9. The CDR3: CASSPEPAGVETQYF. CDR3 nucleotide sequence: TGTGCCAGCAGCCCGGAGCCAGCGGGAGTAGAGACCCAGTACTTC.

This clone came up once. This chain links TRBV19 with TRBJ1-1; unclear D gene. This CDR3 has 14 amino acids. Trimming took 4 bases from V and 1 from J, leaving 10 bases between them. The germline gives CDR1 LNHDA, CDR2 SQIVND (reference sequence). CDR3: CASSTQVPNTEAFF. The DNA of the CDR3 is TGTGCCAGTAGTACCCAGGTCCCGAACACTGAAGCTTTCTTT.

In the case of this clone: Additional DNA sequences in this sample encode the identical CDR3. The chain combines TRBV7-3 with TRBJ1-1; D is undetermined. Germline lookup yields CDR1 SGHTA and CDR2 FQGTGA. Trimming removed 3 bases from V and 1 base from J, with 6 bases in between. The CDR3 has 13 residues. CDR3 protein: CASSFRPNTEAFF. The CDR3 nucleotides are TGTGCCAGCAGCTTCCGCCCGAACACTGAAGCTTTCTTT.

V and J are TRBV28 and TRBJ1-2; perhaps TRBD1 as D (6 bases). The CDR3 totals 16 residues. V lost 8 bases, J lost 7 bases, and 26 bases lay in between. Germline CDR1 reads MDHEN; CDR2 reads SYDVKM. The CDR3 DNA sequence: TGTGCCAGCGGAGCCTTCCCGGGGGGCGCATTGCGTGGCTACACCTTC. It translates to CASGAFPGGALRGYTF.

The chain employs TRBV2 and TRBJ1-4; 7 bases map to TRBD1. CDR1 SNHLY and CDR2 FYNNEI come from the germline V gene. Unmatched junction bases numbered 10, after V lost 7 bases and J lost 8 bases. The CDR3 sequence is 14 residues long. The CDR3 bases are TGTGCCAGCAAACTCTCAGGGGGGCGGGAAAAACTGTTTTTT. This sequence encodes CASKLSGGREKLFF. Full variable domain (rest looked up from reference TRBV2 and TRBJ1-4): EPEVTQTPSHQVTQMGQEVILRCVPISNHLYFYWYRQILGQKVEFLVSFYNNEISEKSEIFDDQFSVERPDGSNFTLKIRSTKLEDSAMYFCASKLSGGREKLFFGSGTQLSVL.

The V call is TRBV5-5, the J call TRBJ2-7; 10 nucleotides align to TRBD1. The CDR3 covers 16 residues. After removal of 2 bases from V and 5 bases from J, the junction contained 10 bases not matched to a gene. Germline V gene data show CDR1 as SGHKS and CDR2 as YYEKEE (reference sequence). This chain's CDR3 is CASSFPPGTGADEQYF. DNA for the CDR3: TGTGCCAGCAGCTTCCCGCCCGGGACAGGGGCGGACGAGCAGTACTTC.

The V and J genes are TRBV5-8 and TRBJ1-2, with D perhaps matching TRBD1 (5 bases). Germline-derived CDR1 and CDR2 are SGHTS and YDEGEE. Trimming took 4 bases from V and 1 from J, leaving 14 bases between them. The CDR3 covers 15 residues. This CDR3 is CASSRQDTFNYGYTF. CDR3 bases: TGTGCCAGCAGCAGGCAGGACACTTTTAACTATGGCTACACCTTC.